These 8 T cell receptor beta chains originate from one sample sequenced in a study of response to subunit inactivated influenza vaccine (dated by TCRdb to about 2018). The method behind the library was RT-PCR. TCRdb lists the instrument as Illumina HiSeq 2500. TCRdb reanalyzed the raw reads on its own, using fastp at Q25 for trimming and MiXCR for clone calling, and kept in-frame beta chains. Rows merge per CDR3 protein into single entries with the most common DNA and genes. The sample table records about 650,000 distinct CDR3 sequences; about 14% of these occur just once. The top ten constitute roughly 7.6% of the sample. The material sequenced was PBMCs from blood, taken roughly 15 days before vaccination. The receptor set was obtained from a man aged 50 to 59 who received an inactivated influenza vaccine. Donor details come from another sample of the same person, matched by shared clones.

This clonotype has a handful of counts. V and J are TRBV4-2 and TRBJ1-5; D is unclear. This CDR3 has 16 amino acids. Germline assignment: CDR1 LGHNA and CDR2 YNFKEQ. Trimming pared 0 bases from V and 2 bases from J, leaving 11 bases between. CDR3 sequence (DNA): TGTGCCAGCAGCCAAGATTCGTGGCAGGGCAATCAGCCCCAGCATTTT. Protein sequence: CASSQDSWQGNQPQHF.

The chain uses TRBV27 and TRBJ2-7, with 9 bases that match TRBD2. This CDR3 comprises 14 residues. Germline V gene sequence: CDR1 MNHEY, CDR2 SMNVEV (reference sequence). After removal of 5 bases from V and 5 bases from J, the junction contained 7 bases not matched to a gene. The CDR3 DNA reads TGTGCCAGCAGTAGACTAGCGGAATTAAACGAGCAGTACTTC. Translating gives CASSRLAELNEQYF.

This clonotype has at least ten counts. The chain links TRBV5-6 to TRBJ1-2, with unresolved D. Germline V CDR1 and CDR2: SGHDT, YYEEEE. Trimming took 2 bases from V and 2 from J, leaving 10 bases between them. The CDR3 spans 14 residues. In DNA form, the CDR3 reads TGTGCCAGCAGCTTAAGGGCAAGAAACTATGGCTACACCTTC. It translates to CASSLRARNYGYTF.

V and J are TRBV4-1 and TRBJ2-7, with D perhaps matching TRBD1 (5 bases). V dropped 2 bases and J dropped 8 bases, with 16 bases sitting between them. The CDR3 totals 14 residues. Germline V gives CDR1 MGHRA, CDR2 YSYEKL. In DNA, the CDR3 is TGCGCCAGCAGCCAATTCGATCAGGGAAGGCAGCAGTACTTC. It encodes CASSQFDQGRQQYF.

The rearrangement links TRBV20-1 to TRBJ2-7, with 8 positions matching TRBD2. This CDR3 has 14 residues. The V gene end was trimmed by 4 bases and the J gene end by 4 bases; junction bases not matched to a gene: 9. Germline V lookup: CDR1 DFQATT, CDR2 SNEGSKA (reference sequence). The CDR3 sequence is CSATYPAGVYEQYF. CDR3 in DNA: TGCAGTGCTACGTACCCAGCGGGAGTGTACGAGCAGTACTTC.

This clonotype was seen repeatedly, ten times or more. V gene TRBV9 combines with J gene TRBJ2-1, with 14 bases fitting TRBD2. Germline lookup yields CDR1 SGDLS and CDR2 YYNGEE. Germline trimming cut 4 bases from V and 5 bases from J; bases unmatched to any gene: 8. This CDR3 has 17 amino acids. The CDR3 loop is CASSLGTSGRIDNEQFF. The CDR3 DNA is TGTGCCAGCAGCCTTGGGACTAGCGGGAGAATCGACAATGAGCAGTTCTTC. Full variable domain (rest looked up from reference TRBV9 and TRBJ2-1): DSGVTQTPKHLITATGQRVTLRCSPRSGDLSVYWYQQSLDQGLQFLIQYYNGEERAKGNILERFSAQQFPDLHSELNLSSLELGDSALYFCASSLGTSGRIDNEQFFGPGTRLTVL.

This clonotype was observed many times. The rearrangement links TRBV20-1 to TRBJ2-7; 10 bases match TRBD1. This CDR3 has 15 residues. Trimming at V came to 5 bases and at J to 5 bases, leaving 12 bases not matched to a gene. CDR1 and CDR2 (germline): DFQATT, SNEGSKA (reference sequence). CDR3 sequence reads: CSAPSPGQGRNEQYF. The CDR3 DNA is TGCAGTGCTCCCTCTCCGGGACAGGGGCGGAACGAGCAGTACTTC.

CDR3 sequence reads: CASSQDLGGRGQETQYF. As DNA, the CDR3 is TGTGCCAGCAGCCAAGACTTAGGGGGGAGGGGCCAAGAGACCCAGTACTTC. The rearrangement links TRBV4-2 to TRBJ2-5; possible D gene TRBD2, 7 bases. The CDR3 runs to 17 residues. The germline V gene has CDR1 LGHNA and CDR2 YNFKEQ. With 0 bases removed from V and 1 base from J, the gap between germline ends came to 15 bases.